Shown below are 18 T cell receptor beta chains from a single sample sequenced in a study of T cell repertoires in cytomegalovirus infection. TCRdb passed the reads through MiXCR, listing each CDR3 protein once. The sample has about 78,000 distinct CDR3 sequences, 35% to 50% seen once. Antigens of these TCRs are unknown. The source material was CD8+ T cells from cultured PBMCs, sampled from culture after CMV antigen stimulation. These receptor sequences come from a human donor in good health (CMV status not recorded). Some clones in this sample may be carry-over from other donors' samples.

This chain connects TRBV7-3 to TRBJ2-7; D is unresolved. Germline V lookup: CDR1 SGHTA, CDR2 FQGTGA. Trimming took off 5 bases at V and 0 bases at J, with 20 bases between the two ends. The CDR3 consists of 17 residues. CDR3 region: CASSLIDLPPYSYEQYF. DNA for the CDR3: TGTGCCAGCAGCCTCATCGACCTCCCCCCATACTCCTACGAGCAGTACTTC.

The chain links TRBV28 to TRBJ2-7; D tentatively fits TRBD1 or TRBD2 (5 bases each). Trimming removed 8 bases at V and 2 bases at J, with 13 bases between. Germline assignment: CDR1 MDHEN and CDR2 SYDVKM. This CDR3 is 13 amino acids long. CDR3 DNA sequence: TGTGCCAGCCGAGACTGGGGGACCTACGAGCAGTACTTC. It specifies CASRDWGTYEQYF. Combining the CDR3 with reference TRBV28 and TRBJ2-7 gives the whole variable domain DVKVTQSSRYLVKRTGEKVFLECVQDMDHENMFWYRQDPGLGLRLIYFSYDVKMKEKGDIPEGYSVSREKKERFSLILESASTNQTSMYLCASRDWGTYEQYFGPGTRLTVT.

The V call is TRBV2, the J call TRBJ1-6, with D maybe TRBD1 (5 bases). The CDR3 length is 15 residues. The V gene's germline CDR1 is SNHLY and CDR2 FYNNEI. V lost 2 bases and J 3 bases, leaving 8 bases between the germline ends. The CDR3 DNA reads TGTGCCAGCAGTGAACAGGGAAACTATAATTCACCCCTCCACTTT. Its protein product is CASSEQGNYNSPLHF.

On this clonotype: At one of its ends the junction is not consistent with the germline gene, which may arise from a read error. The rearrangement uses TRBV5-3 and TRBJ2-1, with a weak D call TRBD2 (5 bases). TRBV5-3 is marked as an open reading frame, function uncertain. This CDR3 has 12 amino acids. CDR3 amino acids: CASSFKRDEQFF. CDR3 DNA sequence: TGTGCCAGCAGCTTCAAGAGGGATGAGCAGTTCTTC.

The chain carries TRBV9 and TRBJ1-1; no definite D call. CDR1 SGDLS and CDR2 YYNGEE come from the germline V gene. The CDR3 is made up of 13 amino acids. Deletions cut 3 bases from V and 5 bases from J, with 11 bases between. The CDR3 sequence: CASSAGWGTEAFF. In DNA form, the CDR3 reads TGTGCCAGCAGCGCCGGGTGGGGAACTGAAGCTTTCTTT.

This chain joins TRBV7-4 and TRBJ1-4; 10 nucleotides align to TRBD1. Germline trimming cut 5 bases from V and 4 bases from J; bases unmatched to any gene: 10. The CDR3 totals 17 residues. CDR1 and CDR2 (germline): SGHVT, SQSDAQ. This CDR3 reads CASSRPGTGEGNEKLFF. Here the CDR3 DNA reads TGTGCCAGCAGCCGTCCCGGGACAGGGGAGGGTAATGAAAAACTGTTTTTT. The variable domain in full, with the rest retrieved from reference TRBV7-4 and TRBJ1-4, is GAGVSQSPRYKVAKRGRDVALRCDSISGHVTLYWYRQTLGQGSEVLTYSQSDAQRDKSGRPSGRFSAERPERSVSTLKIQRTEQGDSAVYLCASSRPGTGEGNEKLFFGSGTQLSVL.

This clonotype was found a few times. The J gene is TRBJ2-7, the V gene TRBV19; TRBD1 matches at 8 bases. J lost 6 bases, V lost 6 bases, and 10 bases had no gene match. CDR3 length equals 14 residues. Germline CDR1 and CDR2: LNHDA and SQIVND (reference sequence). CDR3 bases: TGTGCCAGTAGCGGACAGGGCCCGAGCGGCGAGCAGTACTTC. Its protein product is CASSGQGPSGEQYF. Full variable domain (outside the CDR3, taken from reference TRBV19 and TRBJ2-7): DGGITQSPKYLFRKEGQNVTLSCEQNLNHDAMYWYRQDPGQGLRLIYYSQIVNDFQKGDIAEGYSVSREKKESFPLTVTSAQKNPTAFYLCASSGQGPSGEQYFGPGTRLTVT.

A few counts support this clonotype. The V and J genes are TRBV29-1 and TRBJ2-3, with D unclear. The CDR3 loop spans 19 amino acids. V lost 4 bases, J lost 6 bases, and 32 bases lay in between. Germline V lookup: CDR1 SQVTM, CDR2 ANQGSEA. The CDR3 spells CSVGSLIPTQMTTTDTQYF. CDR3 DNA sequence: TGCAGCGTTGGCTCATTAATCCCCACACAGATGACCACCACTGATACGCAGTATTTT.

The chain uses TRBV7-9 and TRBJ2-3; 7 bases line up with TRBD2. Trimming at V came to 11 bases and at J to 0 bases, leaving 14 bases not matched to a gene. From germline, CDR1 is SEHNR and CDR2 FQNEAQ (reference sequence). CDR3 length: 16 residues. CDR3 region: CAGPPVAGQSTDTQYF. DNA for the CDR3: TGTGCCGGACCACCGGTAGCGGGCCAAAGCACAGATACGCAGTATTTT.

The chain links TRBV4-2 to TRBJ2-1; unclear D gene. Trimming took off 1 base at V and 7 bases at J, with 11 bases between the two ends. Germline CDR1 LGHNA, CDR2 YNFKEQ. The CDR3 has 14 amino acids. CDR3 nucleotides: TGTGCCAGCAGCCAAGGAGAGGAGACGAATGAGCAGTTCTTC. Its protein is CASSQGEETNEQFF.

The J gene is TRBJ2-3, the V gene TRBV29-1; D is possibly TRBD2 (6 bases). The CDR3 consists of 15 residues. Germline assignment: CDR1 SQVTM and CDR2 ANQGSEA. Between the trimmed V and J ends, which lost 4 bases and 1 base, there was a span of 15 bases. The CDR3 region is CSVGGRERGTDTQYF. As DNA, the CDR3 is TGCAGCGTTGGTGGTCGGGAGAGGGGCACAGATACGCAGTATTTT.

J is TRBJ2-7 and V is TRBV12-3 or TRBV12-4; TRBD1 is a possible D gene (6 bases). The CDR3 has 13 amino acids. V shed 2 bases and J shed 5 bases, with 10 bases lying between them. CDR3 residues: CASSLTGFNEQYF. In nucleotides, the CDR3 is TGTGCCAGCAGTTTAACAGGGTTCAACGAGCAGTACTTC.

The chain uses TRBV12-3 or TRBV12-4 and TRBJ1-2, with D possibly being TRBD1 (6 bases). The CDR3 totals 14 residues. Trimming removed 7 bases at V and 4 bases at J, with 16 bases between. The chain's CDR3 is CASTPGHRIYGYTF. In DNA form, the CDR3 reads TGTGCCAGCACCCCGGGACATCGGATCTATGGCTACACCTTC.

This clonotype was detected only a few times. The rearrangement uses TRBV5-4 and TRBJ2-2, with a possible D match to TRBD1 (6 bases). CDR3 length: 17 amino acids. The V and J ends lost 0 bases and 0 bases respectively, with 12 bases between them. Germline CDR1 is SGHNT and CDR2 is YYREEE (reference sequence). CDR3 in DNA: TGTGCCAGCAGCTTGGCAGGGGCTCTTTCGAACACCGGGGAGCTGTTTTTT. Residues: CASSLAGALSNTGELFF. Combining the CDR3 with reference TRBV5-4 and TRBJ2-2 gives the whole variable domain ETGVTQSPTHLIKTRGQQVTLRCSSQSGHNTVSWYQQALGQGPQFIFQYYREEENGRGNFPPRFSGLQFPNYSSELNVNALELDDSALYLCASSLAGALSNTGELFFGEGSRLTVL.

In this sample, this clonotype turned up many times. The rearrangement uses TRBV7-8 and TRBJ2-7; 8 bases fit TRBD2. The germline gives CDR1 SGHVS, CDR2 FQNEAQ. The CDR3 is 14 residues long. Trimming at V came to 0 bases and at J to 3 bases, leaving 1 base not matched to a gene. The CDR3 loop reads CASSLALAGYEQYF. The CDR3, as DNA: TGTGCCAGCAGCTTAGCGCTAGCGGGCTACGAGCAGTACTTC.

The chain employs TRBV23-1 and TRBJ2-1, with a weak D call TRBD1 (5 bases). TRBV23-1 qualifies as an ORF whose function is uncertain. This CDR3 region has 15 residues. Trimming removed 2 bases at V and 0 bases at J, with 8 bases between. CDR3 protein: CASSQGASSYNEQFF. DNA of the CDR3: TGCGCCAGCAGTCAAGGGGCGAGCTCCTACAATGAGCAGTTCTTC.

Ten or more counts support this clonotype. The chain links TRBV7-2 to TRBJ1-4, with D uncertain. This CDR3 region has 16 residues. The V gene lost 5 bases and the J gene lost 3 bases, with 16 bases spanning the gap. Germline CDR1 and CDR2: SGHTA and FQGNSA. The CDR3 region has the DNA TGTGCCAGCAGCCGCCGTGGTGGTTCGGCTAATGAAAAACTGTTTTTT. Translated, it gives CASSRRGGSANEKLFF.

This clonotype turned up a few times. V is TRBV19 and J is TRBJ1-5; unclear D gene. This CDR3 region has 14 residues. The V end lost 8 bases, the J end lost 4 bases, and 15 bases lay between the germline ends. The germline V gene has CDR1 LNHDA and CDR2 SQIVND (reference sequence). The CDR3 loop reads CASAHLTPNQPQHF. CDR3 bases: TGTGCCAGTGCACATCTTACCCCAAATCAGCCCCAGCATTTT.